The 26 T cell receptor beta chains listed next were all sequenced from one sample in a study of cytomegalovirus exposure and HLA in healthy donors. The study ran its PCR with 60 Vbeta and 13 Jbeta primers. Measured with immunoSEQ multiplex PCR; TCRdb has only the in-frame clones, and not every one. The sample lists 150,000 to 200,000 clones, around 83% seen once, with nearly 8.5% in the top ten. The material sequenced was PBMCs. These receptors were obtained from a male donor in good health and CMV-seropositive.

The chain links TRBV5-1 to TRBJ2-7; 10 nucleotides match TRBD2. Trimming took 2 bases from V and 2 from J; bases not matched to a gene: 7. The CDR3 totals 16 residues. CDR1 is SGHRS and CDR2 is YFSETQ in the germline V gene. The CDR3 DNA is TGCGCCAGCAGCTTAATTAGCGGGGGGCCGACCTACGAGCAGTACTTC. This translates into CASSLISGGPTYEQYF.

The chain is built from TRBV15 and TRBJ2-7, with 7 positions matching TRBD1. Germline CDR1 reads LNHNV; CDR2 reads YYDKDF (reference sequence). The CDR3 length is 14 residues. Trimming at V came to 1 base and at J to 4 bases, leaving 4 bases not matched to a gene. In nucleotides, the CDR3 is TGTGCCACCAGCAGAGGGCAGGGGGTGTACGAGCAGTACTTC. As protein: CATSRGQGVYEQYF.

The V gene is TRBV19, the J gene TRBJ1-4; weak D call: TRBD1 (5 bases). Trimming shortened V by 6 bases and J by 3 bases, and 11 bases separated the two germline ends. The CDR3 consists of 14 residues. Germline values: CDR1 LNHDA, CDR2 SQIVND (reference sequence). CDR3 DNA: TGTGCCAGTAGGGACGGGGGATCTAATGAAAAACTGTTTTTT. Its protein is CASRDGGSNEKLFF.

The table lists this clone with a few counts. The chain recombines TRBV28 with TRBJ1-2; 10 bases are shared with TRBD1. The CDR3 consists of 18 residues. The ends lost 4 bases at V and 0 bases at J; junction bases unmatched: 11. From germline, CDR1 is MDHEN and CDR2 SYDVKM. CDR3 nucleotide sequence: TGTGCCAGCAGTTCTCCCCGGGACAGGGGCACCTCTAACTATGGCTACACCTTC. Amino acid sequence: CASSSPRDRGTSNYGYTF.

This clone has just a few counts. The V gene is TRBV9, the J gene TRBJ2-1; 7 nucleotides line up with TRBD2. Per germline, CDR1 SGDLS and CDR2 YYNGEE. Trimming took 0 bases from V and 8 from J; bases not matched to a gene: 8. This CDR3 spans 15 amino acids. The CDR3 nucleotides are TGTGCCAGCAGCGTAGATGTGGGAGGGCTAGATGAGCAGTTCTTC. Its protein product is CASSVDVGGLDEQFF.

The rearrangement uses TRBV5-1 and TRBJ2-1; 7 bases map to TRBD2. J lost 2 bases, V lost 6 bases, and 5 bases had no gene match. This CDR3 region has 14 residues. The germline V gene has CDR1 SGHRS and CDR2 YFSETQ. CDR3 DNA sequence: TGCGCCAGCAACTGGGGGGGGGCCTACAATGAGCAGTTCTTC. Amino acid sequence: CASNWGGAYNEQFF.

This clone came up once. The chain couples TRBV6-1 to TRBJ2-7; 9 bases are a match to TRBD2. Germline V CDR1 and CDR2: MNHNS, SASEGT. Trimming at V came to 6 bases and at J to 4 bases, leaving 10 bases not matched to a gene. CDR3 size: 15 residues. In nucleotides, the CDR3 is TGTGCCAGCAGAGCTGTTAGCGGGAGTGGGTACGAGCAGTACTTC. Translation: CASRAVSGSGYEQYF.

The chain joins TRBV6-6 to TRBJ1-1, with D hard to call. Trimming stripped 0 bases from V and 8 bases from J, with 7 bases between. The CDR3 has 12 residues. The germline gives CDR1 MNHNY, CDR2 SVGAGI (reference sequence). The CDR3 nucleotides read TGTGCCAGCAGTTACTCAGAGCTCGAAGCTTTCTTT. Protein: CASSYSELEAFF.

The chain carries TRBV7-2 and TRBJ2-7, with 10 positions matching TRBD2. Unmatched junction bases numbered 3, after V lost 4 bases and J lost 3 bases. CDR3 length: 14 amino acids. CDR1 and CDR2 from the germline V gene are SGHTA and FQGNSA. The CDR3 DNA sequence: TGTGCCAGCAGCTCGAGACTAGCGGGCTACGAGCAGTACTTC. This codes for CASSSRLAGYEQYF.

The chain couples TRBV9 to TRBJ2-1; tentative D call: TRBD2 (6 bases). The CDR3 consists of 15 residues. Trimming took off 3 bases at V and 4 bases at J, with 14 bases between the two ends. The germline V gene has CDR1 SGDLS and CDR2 YYNGEE. The CDR3 coding sequence is TGTGCCAGCAGCGCTTTAGGGCGGGAATACAATGAGCAGTTCTTC. Amino acid sequence: CASSALGREYNEQFF.

This chain links TRBV4-3 with TRBJ1-1, with D possibly TRBD1 on 5 matching bases. Looked up from germline, CDR1 is LGHNA and CDR2 is YSLEER. This CDR3 has 14 amino acids. V dropped 6 bases and J dropped 3 bases, with 14 bases sitting between them. CDR3 sequence reads: CASRRVGGHTEAFF. The CDR3 region has the DNA TGCGCCAGCAGACGGGTGGGGGGTCACACTGAAGCTTTCTTT.

The J gene is TRBJ1-5, the V gene TRBV5-4; D is unclear. This CDR3 comprises 14 residues. Trimming cost V 0 bases and J 3 bases, with 7 bases left between them. Germline loops: CDR1 SGHNT, CDR2 YYREEE (reference sequence). The CDR3 sequence: CASSLAGFNQPQHF. Written as DNA, the CDR3 is TGTGCCAGCAGCTTGGCCGGTTTCAATCAGCCCCAGCATTTT.

This clone was seen only a few times. The chain carries TRBV2 and TRBJ2-3; weak D call: TRBD1 (6 bases). The CDR3 consists of 14 residues. The V end was cut by 6 bases, the J end by 4 bases, with 14 bases between. Germline V gene sequence: CDR1 SNHLY, CDR2 FYNNEI. The CDR3: CASRITGQSDTQYF. The DNA of the CDR3 is TGTGCCAGCAGAATAACCGGACAGTCAGATACGCAGTATTTT.

The rearrangement uses TRBV5-6 and TRBJ1-3, with D unclear. Germline CDR1 reads SGHDT; CDR2 reads YYEEEE. V was shortened by 1 base and J by 0 bases, with 8 bases between the two germline ends. The CDR3 has 15 amino acids. The chain's CDR3 is CASSLPGVSGNTIYF. CDR3 bases: TGTGCCAGCAGCTTGCCCGGGGTCTCTGGAAACACCATATATTTT. The entire variable domain, with the rest obtained from reference TRBV5-6 and TRBJ1-3, is as follows: DAGVTQSPTHLIKTRGQQVTLRCSPKSGHDTVSWYQQALGQGPQFIFQYYEEEERQRGNFPDRFSGHQFPNYSSELNVNALLLGDSALYLCASSLPGVSGNTIYFGEGSWLTVV.

The chain combines TRBV5-8 with TRBJ2-7, with 8 bases identical to TRBD2. This CDR3 is built from 14 residues. Trimming took 2 bases from V and 3 from J; bases not matched to a gene: 4. Germline V gene sequence: CDR1 SGHTS, CDR2 YDEGEE. The CDR3 spells CASSFRGGFYEQYF. The CDR3 nucleotides read TGTGCCAGCAGCTTCCGGGGGGGCTTCTACGAGCAGTACTTC.

The chain is built from TRBV6-1 and TRBJ2-2; TRBD1 agrees at 10 bases. There are 15 residues in the CDR3. V trimming: 5 bases; J trimming: 2 bases; junction bases outside the gene matches: 2. Germline lookup yields CDR1 MNHNS and CDR2 SASEGT. The CDR3 DNA follows: TGTGCCAGCAGTCCGACAGGGGGCAACACCGGGGAGCTGTTTTTT. It specifies CASSPTGGNTGELFF.

The chain uses TRBV2 and TRBJ2-7, with D perhaps matching TRBD1 (5 bases). The germline V and J ends were trimmed by 7 bases and 2 bases, with 15 bases remaining between them. CDR1 and CDR2 (germline): SNHLY, FYNNEI. The CDR3 runs to 14 residues. CDR3 in DNA: TGTGCCAGCATCAGGGAAGAAGGGGCCTACGAGCAGTACTTC. Translating gives CASIREEGAYEQYF.

The V call is TRBV28, the J call TRBJ1-2; TRBD1 matches 9 bases. Germline V gene lookup returns CDR1 MDHEN and CDR2 SYDVKM. The CDR3 covers 15 residues. With V trimmed by 2 bases and J by 8 bases, 9 bases remained unmatched. CDR3 sequence (DNA): TGTGCCAGCAGTTTACTACAGGGGGCCGACGCCGGCTACACCTTC. This sequence encodes CASSLLQGADAGYTF.

V usage is TRBV4-3 and J usage is TRBJ1-1; a weak D match, TRBD1 (6 bases). The V gene lost 0 bases and the J gene lost 1 base, with 12 bases spanning the gap. Looked up from germline, CDR1 is LGHNA and CDR2 is YSLEER. The CDR3 has 16 residues. CDR3 loop: CASSQDTGTWNTEAFF. DNA for the CDR3: TGCGCCAGCAGCCAAGACACAGGGACGTGGAACACTGAAGCTTTCTTT.

The rearrangement links TRBV10-2 to TRBJ2-3, with 8 bases fitting TRBD2. This CDR3 has 16 residues. Losses at the gene ends were 2 bases for V and 6 bases for J; bases not matched to a gene: 10. Looked up from germline, CDR1 is WSHSY and CDR2 is SAAADI. The CDR3 coding sequence is TGCGCCAGCAGTGAGGGATCTAGCGGGTTCACGGATACGCAGTATTTT. Its protein product is CASSEGSSGFTDTQYF.

The chain employs TRBV7-9 and TRBJ2-3; 8 bases are shared with TRBD2. The CDR3 consists of 16 residues. The germline gives CDR1 SEHNR, CDR2 FQNEAQ (reference sequence). Unmatched junction bases numbered 13, after V lost 3 bases and J lost 8 bases. CDR3 DNA sequence: TGTGCCAGCAGCTTGCCCCCGGGACTAGAATCCGGTACGCAGTATTTT. Its protein product is CASSLPPGLESGTQYF.

The chain links TRBV5-8 to TRBJ1-2; the D is unclear. CDR3 length: 13 residues. Trimming stripped 4 bases from V and 5 bases from J, with 12 bases between. Germline CDR1 SGHTS, CDR2 YDEGEE. The CDR3, as DNA: TGTGCCAGCAGCCCCGGCCCGGGTTATGGCTACACCTTC. Translation gives CASSPGPGYGYTF.

This clone has just a few counts. V gene TRBV7-2 combines with J gene TRBJ2-7, with TRBD1 matching 9 bases. Germline loops: CDR1 SGHTA, CDR2 FQGNSA. The V and J ends lost 3 bases and 3 bases, in that order; junction bases with no gene match: 0. The CDR3 totals 13 residues. CDR3 bases: TGTGCCAGCAGCTTGACAGGGGGCTACGAGCAGTACTTC. It translates to CASSLTGGYEQYF.

The table lists this clone with a count of one. The V gene is TRBV5-6, the J gene TRBJ2-1, with TRBD2 matching 10 bases. The CDR3 totals 17 residues. Looked up from germline, CDR1 is SGHDT and CDR2 is YYEEEE. V lost 1 base and J lost 3; bases outside the gene matches: 7. The CDR3 is CASSLYQRGGIYNEQFF. CDR3 sequence (DNA): TGTGCCAGCAGCTTGTACCAGCGGGGGGGCATCTACAATGAGCAGTTCTTC.

This chain connects TRBV7-9 to TRBJ2-7; the match to TRBD2 covers 7 bases. The CDR3 has 15 amino acids. Germline V gene lookup returns CDR1 SEHNR and CDR2 FQNEAQ (reference sequence). V trimming: 5 bases; J trimming: 2 bases; junction bases outside the gene matches: 9. The CDR3, as DNA: TGTGCCAGCAGCCTTAGACCGACTAGCACCTACGAGCAGTACTTC. It encodes CASSLRPTSTYEQYF.

This rearrangement joins TRBV7-9 to TRBJ1-2, with 12 bases fitting TRBD1. The CDR3 totals 18 residues. The V gene's germline CDR1 is SEHNR and CDR2 FQNEAQ (reference sequence). V lost 7 bases to trimming and J lost 0 bases; unmatched junction nucleotides: 12. The CDR3 DNA sequence: TGTGCCAGCAATTACGGGACAGGGGGCTTTTCCGCTAACTATGGCTACACCTTC. Protein product: CASNYGTGGFSANYGYTF.